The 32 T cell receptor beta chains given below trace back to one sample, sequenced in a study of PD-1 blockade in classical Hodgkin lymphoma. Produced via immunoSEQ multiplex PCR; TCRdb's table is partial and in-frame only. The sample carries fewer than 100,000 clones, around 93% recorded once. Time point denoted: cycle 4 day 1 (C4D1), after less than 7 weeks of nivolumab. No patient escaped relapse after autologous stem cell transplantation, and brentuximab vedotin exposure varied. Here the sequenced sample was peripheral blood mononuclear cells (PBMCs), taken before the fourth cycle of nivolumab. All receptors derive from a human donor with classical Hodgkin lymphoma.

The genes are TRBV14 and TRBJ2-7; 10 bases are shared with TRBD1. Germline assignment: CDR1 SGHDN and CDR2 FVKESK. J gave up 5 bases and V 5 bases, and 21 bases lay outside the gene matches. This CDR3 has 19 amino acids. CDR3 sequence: CASSFRTLSWGQGSNEQYF. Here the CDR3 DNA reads TGTGCCAGCAGCTTCCGAACGCTTAGCTGGGGACAGGGGTCCAACGAGCAGTACTTC.

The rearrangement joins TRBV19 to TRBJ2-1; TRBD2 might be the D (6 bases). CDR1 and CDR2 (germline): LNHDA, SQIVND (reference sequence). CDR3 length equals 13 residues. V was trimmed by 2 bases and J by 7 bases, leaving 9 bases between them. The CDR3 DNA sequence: TGTGCCAGTAGTATACCCCGGGGGAATGAGCAGTTCTTC. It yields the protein CASSIPRGNEQFF.

The CDR3 nucleotides read TGTGCCAGCAGTCAACCGGGACAGGGTTTGGAGACCCAGTACTTC. Translating it yields CASSQPGQGLETQYF. This chain connects TRBV27 to TRBJ2-5; 9 bases line up with TRBD1. Germline CDR1 reads MNHEY; CDR2 reads SMNVEV (reference sequence). V lost 5 bases, J lost 5 bases, and 9 bases stayed unmatched. The CDR3 covers 15 residues.

CDR3 protein: CASSVGMDEQFF. CDR3 sequence (DNA): TGTGCCAGCAGCGTAGGGATGGATGAGCAGTTCTTC. The chain carries TRBV9 and TRBJ2-1; the D is unclear. Per the germline V gene, CDR1 is SGDLS and CDR2 is YYNGEE. V lost 0 bases and J lost 8, with 6 bases in between. The CDR3 loop spans 12 amino acids.

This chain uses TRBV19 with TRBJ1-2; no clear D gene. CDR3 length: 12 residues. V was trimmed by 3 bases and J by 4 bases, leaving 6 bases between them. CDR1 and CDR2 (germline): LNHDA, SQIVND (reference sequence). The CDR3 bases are TGTGCCAGTAGTATCAGCGTCTATGGCTACACCTTC. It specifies CASSISVYGYTF. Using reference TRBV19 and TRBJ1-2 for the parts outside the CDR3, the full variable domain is DGGITQSPKYLFRKEGQNVTLSCEQNLNHDAMYWYRQDPGQGLRLIYYSQIVNDFQKGDIAEGYSVSREKKESFPLTVTSAQKNPTAFYLCASSISVYGYTFGSGTRLTVV.

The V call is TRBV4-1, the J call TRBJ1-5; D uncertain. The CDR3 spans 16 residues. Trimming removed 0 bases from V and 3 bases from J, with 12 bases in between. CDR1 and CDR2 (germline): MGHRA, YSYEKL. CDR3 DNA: TGCGCCAGCAGCCAAGAACCGGCCAGTTACAATCAGCCCCAGCATTTT. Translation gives CASSQEPASYNQPQHF.

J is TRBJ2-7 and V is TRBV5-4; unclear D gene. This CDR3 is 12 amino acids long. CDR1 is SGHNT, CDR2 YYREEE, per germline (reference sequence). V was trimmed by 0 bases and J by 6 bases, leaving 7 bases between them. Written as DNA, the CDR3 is TGTGCCAGCAGCTTGGTAGCCTCCGAGCAGTACTTC. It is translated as CASSLVASEQYF.

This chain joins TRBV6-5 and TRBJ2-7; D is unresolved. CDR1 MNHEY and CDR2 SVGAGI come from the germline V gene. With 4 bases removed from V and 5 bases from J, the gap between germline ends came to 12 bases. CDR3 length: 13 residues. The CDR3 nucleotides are TGTGCCAGCAGTTCTAACCTCGGCCACGAGCAGTACTTC. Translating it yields CASSSNLGHEQYF.

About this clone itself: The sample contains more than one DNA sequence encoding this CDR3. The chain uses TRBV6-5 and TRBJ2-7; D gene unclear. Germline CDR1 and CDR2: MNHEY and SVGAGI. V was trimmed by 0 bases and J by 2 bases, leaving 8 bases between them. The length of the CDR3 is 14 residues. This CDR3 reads CASSYSSSPYEQYF. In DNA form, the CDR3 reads TGTGCCAGCAGTTACTCGTCCAGCCCCTACGAGCAGTACTTC.

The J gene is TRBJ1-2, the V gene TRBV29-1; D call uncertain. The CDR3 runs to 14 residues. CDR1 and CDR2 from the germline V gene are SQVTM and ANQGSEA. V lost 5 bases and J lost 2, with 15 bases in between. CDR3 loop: CSVSETTRNYGYTF. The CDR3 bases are TGCAGCGTTTCCGAGACGACACGGAACTATGGCTACACCTTC.

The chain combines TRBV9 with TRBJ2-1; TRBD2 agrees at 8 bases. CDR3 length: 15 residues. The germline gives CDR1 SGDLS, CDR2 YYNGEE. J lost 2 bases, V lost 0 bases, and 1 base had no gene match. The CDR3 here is CASSVAGGPYNEQFF. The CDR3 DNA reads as TGTGCCAGCAGCGTAGCGGGAGGGCCCTACAATGAGCAGTTCTTC.

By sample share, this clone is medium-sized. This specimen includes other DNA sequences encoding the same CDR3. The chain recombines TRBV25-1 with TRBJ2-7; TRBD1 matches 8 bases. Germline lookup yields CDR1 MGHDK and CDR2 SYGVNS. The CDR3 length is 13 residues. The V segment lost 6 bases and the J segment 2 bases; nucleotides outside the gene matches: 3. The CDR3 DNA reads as TGTGCCAGCAGCCTGACAGGGGCCTACGAGCAGTACTTC. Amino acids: CASSLTGAYEQYF.

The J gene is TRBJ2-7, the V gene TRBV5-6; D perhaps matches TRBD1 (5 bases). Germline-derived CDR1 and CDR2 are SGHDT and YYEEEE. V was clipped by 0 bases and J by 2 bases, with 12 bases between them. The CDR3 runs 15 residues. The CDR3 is CASSLAPRGTYEQYF. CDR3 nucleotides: TGTGCCAGCAGCTTGGCCCCTAGGGGCACCTACGAGCAGTACTTC.

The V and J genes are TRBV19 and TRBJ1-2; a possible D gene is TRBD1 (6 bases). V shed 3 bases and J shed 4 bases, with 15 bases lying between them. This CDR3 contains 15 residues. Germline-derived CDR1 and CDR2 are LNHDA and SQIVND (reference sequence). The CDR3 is CASSISFDRIYGYTF. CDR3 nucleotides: TGTGCCAGTAGTATTTCTTTCGACAGGATCTATGGCTACACCTTC.

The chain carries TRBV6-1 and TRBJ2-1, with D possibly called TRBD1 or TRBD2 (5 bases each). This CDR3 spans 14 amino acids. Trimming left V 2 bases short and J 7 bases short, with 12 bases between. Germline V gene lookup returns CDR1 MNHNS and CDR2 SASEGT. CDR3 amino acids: CASSEQGRSNEQFF. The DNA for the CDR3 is TGTGCCAGCAGTGAACAGGGACGGTCTAATGAGCAGTTCTTC.

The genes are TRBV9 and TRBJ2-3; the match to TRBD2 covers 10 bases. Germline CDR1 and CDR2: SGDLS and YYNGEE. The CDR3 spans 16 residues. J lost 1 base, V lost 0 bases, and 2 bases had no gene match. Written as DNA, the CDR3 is TGTGCCAGCAGCGTAGGGACTAGCGGTCGCACAGATACGCAGTATTTT. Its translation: CASSVGTSGRTDTQYF.

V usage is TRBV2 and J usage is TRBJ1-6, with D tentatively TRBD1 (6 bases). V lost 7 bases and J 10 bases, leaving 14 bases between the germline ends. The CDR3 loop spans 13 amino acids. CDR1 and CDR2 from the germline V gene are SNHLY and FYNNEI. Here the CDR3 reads CASMAPGVSPLHF. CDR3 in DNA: TGTGCCAGCATGGCCCCAGGGGTGTCACCCCTCCACTTT.

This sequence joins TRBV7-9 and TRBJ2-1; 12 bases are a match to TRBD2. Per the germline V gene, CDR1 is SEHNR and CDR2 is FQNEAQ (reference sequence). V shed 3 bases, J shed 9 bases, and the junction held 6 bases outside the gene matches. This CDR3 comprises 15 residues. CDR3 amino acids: CASSFSSGRGSEQFF. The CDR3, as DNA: TGTGCCAGCAGCTTTTCTAGCGGGAGGGGTAGTGAGCAGTTCTTC.

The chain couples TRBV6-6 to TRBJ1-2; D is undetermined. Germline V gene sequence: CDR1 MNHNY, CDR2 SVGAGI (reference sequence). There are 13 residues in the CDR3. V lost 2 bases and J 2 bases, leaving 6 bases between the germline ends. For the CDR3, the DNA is TGTGCCAGCAGTTACCGGCTGAACTATGGCTACACCTTC. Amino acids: CASSYRLNYGYTF.

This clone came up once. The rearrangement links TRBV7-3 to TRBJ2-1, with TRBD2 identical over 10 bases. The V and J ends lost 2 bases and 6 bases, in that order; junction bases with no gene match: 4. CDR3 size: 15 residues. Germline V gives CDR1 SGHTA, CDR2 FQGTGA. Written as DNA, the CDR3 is TGTGCCAGCAGCTTACTAGCGGGAGTACCCAATGAGCAGTTCTTC. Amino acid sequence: CASSLLAGVPNEQFF.

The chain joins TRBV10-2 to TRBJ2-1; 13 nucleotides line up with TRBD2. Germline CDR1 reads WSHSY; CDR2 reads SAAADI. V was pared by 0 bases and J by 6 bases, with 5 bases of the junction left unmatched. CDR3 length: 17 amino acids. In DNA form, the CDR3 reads TGCGCCAGCAGTGAGTCGTTTGGACTAGCGGGGGTCAATGAGCAGTTCTTC. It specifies CASSESFGLAGVNEQFF.

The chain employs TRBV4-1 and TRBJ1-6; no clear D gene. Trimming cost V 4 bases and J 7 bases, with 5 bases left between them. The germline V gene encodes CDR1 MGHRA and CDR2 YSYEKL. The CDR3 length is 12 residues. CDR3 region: CASSLPNSPLHF. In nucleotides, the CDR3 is TGCGCCAGCAGCCTCCCAAATTCACCCCTCCACTTT.

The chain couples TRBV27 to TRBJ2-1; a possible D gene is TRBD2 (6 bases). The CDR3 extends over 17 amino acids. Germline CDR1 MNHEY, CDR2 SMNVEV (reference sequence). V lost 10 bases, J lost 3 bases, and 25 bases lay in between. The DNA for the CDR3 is TGTGCCACCTCAAAATCCTCGGTCTACGGGGGCTACAATGAGCAGTTCTTC. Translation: CATSKSSVYGGYNEQFF.

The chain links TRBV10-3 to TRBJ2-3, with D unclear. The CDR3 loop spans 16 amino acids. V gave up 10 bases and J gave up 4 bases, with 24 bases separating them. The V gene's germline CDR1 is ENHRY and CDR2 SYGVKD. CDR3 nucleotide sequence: TGTGCCACCGCACGCGAAGGTGCAGCCTTAGCAGATACGCAGTATTTT. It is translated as CATAREGAALADTQYF.

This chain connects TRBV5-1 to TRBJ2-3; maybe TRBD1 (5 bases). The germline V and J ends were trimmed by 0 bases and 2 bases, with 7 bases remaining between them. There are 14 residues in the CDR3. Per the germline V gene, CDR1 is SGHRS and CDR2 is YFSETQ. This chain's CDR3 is CASSLDRSTDTQYF. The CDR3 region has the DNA TGCGCCAGCAGCTTGGACAGGTCCACAGATACGCAGTATTTT. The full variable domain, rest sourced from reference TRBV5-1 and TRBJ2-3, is KAGVTQTPRYLIKTRGQQVTLSCSPISGHRSVSWYQQTPGQGLQFLFEYFSETQRNKGNFPGRFSGRQFSNSRSEMNVSTLELGDSALYLCASSLDRSTDTQYFGPGTRLTVL.

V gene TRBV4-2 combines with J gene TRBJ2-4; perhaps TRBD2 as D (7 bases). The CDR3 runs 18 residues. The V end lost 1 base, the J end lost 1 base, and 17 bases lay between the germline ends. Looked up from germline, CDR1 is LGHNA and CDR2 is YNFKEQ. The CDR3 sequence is CASSQAARGGVAKNIQYF. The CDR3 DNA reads TGTGCCAGCAGCCAAGCGGCAAGAGGGGGGGTTGCCAAAAACATTCAGTACTTC.

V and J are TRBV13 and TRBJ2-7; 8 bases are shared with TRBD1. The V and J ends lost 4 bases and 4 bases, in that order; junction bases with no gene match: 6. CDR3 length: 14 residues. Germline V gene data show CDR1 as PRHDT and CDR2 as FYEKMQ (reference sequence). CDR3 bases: TGTGCCAGCAGCTGGACAGGGATGACATACGAGCAGTACTTC. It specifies CASSWTGMTYEQYF.

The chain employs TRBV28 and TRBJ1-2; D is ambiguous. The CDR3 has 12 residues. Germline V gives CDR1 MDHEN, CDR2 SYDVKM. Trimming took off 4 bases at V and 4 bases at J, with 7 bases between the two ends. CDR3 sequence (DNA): TGTGCCAGCAGTTCAATCAGCTATGGCTACACCTTC. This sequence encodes CASSSISYGYTF.

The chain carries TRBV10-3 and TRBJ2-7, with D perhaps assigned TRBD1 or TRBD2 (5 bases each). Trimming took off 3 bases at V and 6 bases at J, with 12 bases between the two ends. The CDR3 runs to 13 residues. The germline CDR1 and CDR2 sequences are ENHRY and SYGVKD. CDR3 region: CAISDKGRSEQYF. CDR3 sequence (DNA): TGTGCCATCAGTGATAAGGGGAGAAGCGAGCAGTACTTC.

The chain's CDR3 is CASRGPGQALYGYTF. CDR3 in DNA: TGTGCCAGCAGGGGACCGGGACAGGCCCTCTATGGCTACACCTTC. The chain has TRBV28 and TRBJ1-2; 8 bases line up with TRBD1. From germline, CDR1 is MDHEN and CDR2 SYDVKM. The CDR3 is 15 amino acids. J was trimmed by 4 bases and V by 6 bases; bases with no gene match: 10.

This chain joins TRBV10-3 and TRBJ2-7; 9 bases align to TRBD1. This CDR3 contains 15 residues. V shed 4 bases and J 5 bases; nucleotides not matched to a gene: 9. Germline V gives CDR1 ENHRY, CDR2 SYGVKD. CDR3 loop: CAISVLGTGPHEQYF. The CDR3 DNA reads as TGTGCCATCAGTGTCTTGGGGACAGGGCCCCACGAGCAGTACTTC.

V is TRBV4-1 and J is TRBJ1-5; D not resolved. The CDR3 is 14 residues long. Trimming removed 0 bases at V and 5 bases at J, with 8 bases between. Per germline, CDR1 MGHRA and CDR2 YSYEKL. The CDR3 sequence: CASSQEGSDQPQHF. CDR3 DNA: TGCGCCAGCAGCCAAGAAGGGTCAGATCAGCCCCAGCATTTT.